Below, 10 T cell receptor beta chains from the same sample are listed, as sequenced in a study of blood T cell dynamics during melanoma immunotherapy. Clones were read by immunoSEQ multiplex PCR, and TCRdb kept only the in-frame ones, dropping some. The table records about 4,200 clones, 88% of them present only once. The time point was: week 3, after first cycle of checkpoint inhibitor. This specimen was blood, taken from a patient treated with checkpoint blockade. The origin of the receptors is a human donor with melanoma.

The chain is built from TRBV15 and TRBJ2-7; TRBD1 matches 8 bases. This CDR3 is built from 17 residues. CDR1 and CDR2 from the germline V gene are LNHNV and YYDKDF (reference sequence). Trimming removed 3 bases from V and 0 bases from J; junction bases left unmatched: 10. CDR3: CATSSNFGQGNSYEQYF. CDR3 nucleotide sequence: TGTGCCACCAGCAGCAACTTCGGACAGGGAAACTCCTACGAGCAGTACTTC.

The chain employs TRBV2 and TRBJ1-5; tentative D call: TRBD1 (5 bases). The length of the CDR3 is 13 residues. Deletions cut 9 bases from V and 7 bases from J, with 16 bases between. CDR1 is SNHLY and CDR2 is FYNNEI in the germline V gene. The CDR3 coding sequence is TGTGCCAGGGGGCGGGGGGATCAACAGCCCCAGCATTTT. It is translated as CARGRGDQQPQHF.

The chain is built from TRBV7-9 and TRBJ1-4; D might be TRBD1 (6 bases). The CDR3 is made up of 15 amino acids. Germline lookup yields CDR1 SEHNR and CDR2 FQNEAQ (reference sequence). The V end was cut by 3 bases, the J end by 2 bases, with 10 bases between. The CDR3: CASSFGGATNEKLFF. The DNA for the CDR3 is TGTGCCAGCAGCTTCGGGGGGGCCACTAATGAAAAACTGTTTTTT. Full variable domain (remainder filled in from reference TRBV7-9 and TRBJ1-4): DTGVSQNPRHKITKRGQNVTFRCDPISEHNRLYWYRQTLGQGPEFLTYFQNEAQLEKSRLLSDRFSAERPKGSFSTLEIQRTEQGDSAMYLCASSFGGATNEKLFFGSGTQLSVL.

The chain is built from TRBV10-3 and TRBJ2-2; perhaps TRBD1 as D (5 bases). The CDR3 has 14 amino acids. V dropped 3 bases and J dropped 7 bases, with 12 bases sitting between them. CDR1 is ENHRY, CDR2 SYGVKD, per germline. DNA of the CDR3: TGTGCCATCAGTGAAAGGACACAACGCGGGGAGCTGTTTTTT. Translating gives CAISERTQRGELFF.

V usage is TRBV6-1 and J usage is TRBJ2-6; no firm D call. The CDR3 consists of 12 residues. Trimming left V 7 bases short and J 2 bases short, with 3 bases between. Germline V lookup: CDR1 MNHNS, CDR2 SASEGT. In DNA form, the CDR3 reads TGTGCCAGCACCCCTGGGGCCAACGTCCTGACTTTC. It is translated as CASTPGANVLTF.

This clone was seen only once. This chain joins TRBV5-4 and TRBJ2-2; 8 bases match TRBD2. After removal of 9 bases from V and 1 base from J, the junction contained 5 bases not matched to a gene. The CDR3 totals 14 residues. Germline CDR1 is SGHNT and CDR2 is YYREEE (reference sequence). The CDR3, as DNA: TGTGCCATCCATACTAGCGGGAACACCGGGGAGCTGTTTTTT. It encodes CAIHTSGNTGELFF.

This chain links TRBV6-5 with TRBJ1-1; tentatively, D is TRBD1 (6 bases). CDR1 MNHEY and CDR2 SVGAGI come from the germline V gene. The CDR3 is 13 amino acids. Trimming removed 6 bases at V and 2 bases at J, with 10 bases between. The CDR3 sequence: CASRETGNTEAFF. The DNA for the CDR3 is TGTGCCAGCAGGGAGACAGGAAACACTGAAGCTTTCTTT.

This rearrangement joins TRBV7-9 to TRBJ2-1; 8 bases align to TRBD1. The CDR3 spans 14 residues. Germline CDR1 SEHNR, CDR2 FQNEAQ (reference sequence). The ends lost 7 bases at V and 3 bases at J; junction bases unmatched: 5. CDR3 coding DNA: TGTGCCAGCACGGGACAGGCGAACTACAATGAGCAGTTCTTC. The encoded protein is CASTGQANYNEQFF.

The chain employs TRBV6-6 and TRBJ1-1, with D unclear. The V gene's germline CDR1 is MNHNY and CDR2 SVGAGI (reference sequence). V shed 4 bases and J shed 9 bases, with 9 bases lying between them. CDR3 length: 11 amino acids. In DNA, the CDR3 is TGTGCCAGCAGTTCGATCTCGAAAGCTTTCTTT. Its protein product is CASSSISKAFF.

The chain is built from TRBV7-8 and TRBJ2-1; 7 positions match TRBD1. The V and J ends lost 2 bases and 10 bases, in that order; junction bases with no gene match: 8. The V gene's germline CDR1 is SGHVS and CDR2 FQNEAQ. The CDR3 contains 14 residues. As DNA, the CDR3 is TGTGCCAGCAGCTTACGGGACAGAGCCCCGGAGCAGTTCTTC. Translated: CASSLRDRAPEQFF.